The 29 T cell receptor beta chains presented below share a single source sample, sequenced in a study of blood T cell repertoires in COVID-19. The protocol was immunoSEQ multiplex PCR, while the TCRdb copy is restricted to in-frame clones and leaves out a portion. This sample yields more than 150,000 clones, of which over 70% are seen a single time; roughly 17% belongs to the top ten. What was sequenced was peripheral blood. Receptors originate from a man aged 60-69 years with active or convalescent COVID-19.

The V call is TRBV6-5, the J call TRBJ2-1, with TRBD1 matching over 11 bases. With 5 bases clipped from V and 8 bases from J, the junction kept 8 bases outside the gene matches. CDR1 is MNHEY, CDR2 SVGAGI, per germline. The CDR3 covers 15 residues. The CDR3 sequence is CASSLDRGRFHEQFF. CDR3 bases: TGTGCCAGCAGTCTGGACAGGGGGCGCTTCCATGAGCAGTTCTTC.

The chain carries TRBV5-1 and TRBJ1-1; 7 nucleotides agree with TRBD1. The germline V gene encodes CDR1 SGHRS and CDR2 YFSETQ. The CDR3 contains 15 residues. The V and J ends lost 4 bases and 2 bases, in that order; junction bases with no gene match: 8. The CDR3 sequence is CASSPEGQPNTEAFF. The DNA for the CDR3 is TGCGCCAGCAGCCCGGAGGGACAGCCAAACACTGAAGCTTTCTTT.

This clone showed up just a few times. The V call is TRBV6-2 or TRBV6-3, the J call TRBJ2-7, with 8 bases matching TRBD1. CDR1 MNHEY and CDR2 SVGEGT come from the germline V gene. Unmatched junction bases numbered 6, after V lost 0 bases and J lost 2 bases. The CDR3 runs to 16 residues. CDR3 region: CASSYSTGTGPYEQYF. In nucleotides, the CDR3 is TGTGCCAGCAGTTACTCGACCGGGACAGGTCCCTACGAGCAGTACTTC.

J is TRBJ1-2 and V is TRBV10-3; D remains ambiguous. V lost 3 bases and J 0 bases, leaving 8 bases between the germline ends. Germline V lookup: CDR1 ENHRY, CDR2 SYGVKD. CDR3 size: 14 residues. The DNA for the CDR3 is TGTGCCATCAGTGAAACAGACGCTAACTATGGCTACACCTTC. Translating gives CAISETDANYGYTF.

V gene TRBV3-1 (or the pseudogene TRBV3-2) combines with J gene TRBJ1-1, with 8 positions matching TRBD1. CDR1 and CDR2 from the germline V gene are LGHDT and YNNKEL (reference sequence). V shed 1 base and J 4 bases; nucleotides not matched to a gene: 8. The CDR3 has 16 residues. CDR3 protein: CASSQATGASVTEAFF. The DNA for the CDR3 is TGTGCCAGCAGCCAAGCGACAGGGGCTTCGGTCACTGAAGCTTTCTTT.

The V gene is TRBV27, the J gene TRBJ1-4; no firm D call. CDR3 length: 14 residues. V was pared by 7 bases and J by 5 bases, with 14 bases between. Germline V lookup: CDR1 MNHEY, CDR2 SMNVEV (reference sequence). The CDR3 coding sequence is TGTGCCAGCACCCCGCGGCAGAACAATGAAAAACTGTTTTTT. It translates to CASTPRQNNEKLFF. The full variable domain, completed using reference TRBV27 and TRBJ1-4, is EAQVTQNPRYLITVTGKKLTVTCSQNMNHEYMSWYRQDPGLGLRQIYYSMNVEVTDKGDVPEGYKVSRKEKRNFPLILESPSPNQTSLYFCASTPRQNNEKLFFGSGTQLSVL.

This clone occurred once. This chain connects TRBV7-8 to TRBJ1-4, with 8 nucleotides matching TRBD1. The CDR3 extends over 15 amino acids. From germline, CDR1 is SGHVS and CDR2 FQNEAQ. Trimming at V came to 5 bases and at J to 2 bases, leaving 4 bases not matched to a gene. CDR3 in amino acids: CASSPGQGTNEKLFF. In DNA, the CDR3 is TGTGCCAGCAGCCCAGGACAGGGTACTAATGAAAAACTGTTTTTT.

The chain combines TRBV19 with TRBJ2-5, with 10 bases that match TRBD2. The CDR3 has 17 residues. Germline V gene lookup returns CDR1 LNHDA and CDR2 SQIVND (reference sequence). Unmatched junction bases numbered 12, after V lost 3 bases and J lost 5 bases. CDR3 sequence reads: CASSIGASGSFYETQYF. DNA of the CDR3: TGTGCCAGTAGTATTGGGGCTAGCGGGAGTTTCTACGAGACCCAGTACTTC. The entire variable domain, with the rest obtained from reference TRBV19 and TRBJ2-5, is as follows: DGGITQSPKYLFRKEGQNVTLSCEQNLNHDAMYWYRQDPGQGLRLIYYSQIVNDFQKGDIAEGYSVSREKKESFPLTVTSAQKNPTAFYLCASSIGASGSFYETQYFGPGTRLLVL.

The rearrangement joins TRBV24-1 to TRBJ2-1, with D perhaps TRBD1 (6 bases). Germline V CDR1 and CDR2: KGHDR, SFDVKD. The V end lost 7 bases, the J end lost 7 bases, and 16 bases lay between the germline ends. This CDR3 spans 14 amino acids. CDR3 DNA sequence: TGTGCCACCAGGCCGACAGGCATGGGGAATGAGCAGTTCTTC. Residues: CATRPTGMGNEQFF.

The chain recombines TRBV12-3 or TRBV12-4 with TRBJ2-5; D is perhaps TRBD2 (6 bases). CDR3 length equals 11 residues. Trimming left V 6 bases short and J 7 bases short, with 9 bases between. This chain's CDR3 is CASRAGGTQYF. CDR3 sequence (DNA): TGTGCCAGCAGAGCCGGGGGGACCCAGTACTTC.

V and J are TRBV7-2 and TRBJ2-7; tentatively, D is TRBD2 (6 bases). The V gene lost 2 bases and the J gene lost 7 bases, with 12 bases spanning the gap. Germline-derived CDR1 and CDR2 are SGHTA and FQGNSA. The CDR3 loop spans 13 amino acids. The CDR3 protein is CASSLRVGGEQYF. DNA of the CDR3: TGTGCCAGCAGCTTAAGGGTCGGGGGTGAGCAGTACTTC.

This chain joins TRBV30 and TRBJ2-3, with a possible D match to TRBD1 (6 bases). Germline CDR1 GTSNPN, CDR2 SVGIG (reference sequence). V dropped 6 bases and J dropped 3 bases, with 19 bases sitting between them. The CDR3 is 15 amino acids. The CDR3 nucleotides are TGTGCCTGCCACTCACAGGGTGTCGGGACAGATACGCAGTATTTT. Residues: CACHSQGVGTDTQYF.

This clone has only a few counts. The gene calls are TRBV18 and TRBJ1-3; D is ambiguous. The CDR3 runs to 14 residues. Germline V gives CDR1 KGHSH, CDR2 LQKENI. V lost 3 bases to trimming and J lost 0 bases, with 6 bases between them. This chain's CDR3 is CASSPRNSGNTIYF. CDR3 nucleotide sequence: TGTGCCAGCTCACCGAGAAACTCTGGAAACACCATATATTTT.

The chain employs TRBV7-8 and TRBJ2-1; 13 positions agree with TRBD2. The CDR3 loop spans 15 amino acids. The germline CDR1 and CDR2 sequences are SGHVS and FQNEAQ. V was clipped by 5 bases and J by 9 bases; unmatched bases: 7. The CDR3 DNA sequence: TGTGCCAGCAGCCTTACTAGCGGGAGGGCCGCTGAGCAGTTCTTC. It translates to CASSLTSGRAAEQFF.

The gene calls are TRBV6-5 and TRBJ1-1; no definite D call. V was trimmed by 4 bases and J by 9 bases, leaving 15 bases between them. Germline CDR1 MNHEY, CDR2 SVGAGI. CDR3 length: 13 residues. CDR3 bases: TGTGCCAGCAGTTTAAAACGAGGTGCGAAAGCTTTCTTT. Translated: CASSLKRGAKAFF.

The CDR3 spells CASSLSPGVNIQYF. CDR3 sequence (DNA): TGTGCCAGCAGTTTATCTCCGGGGGTAAACATTCAGTACTTC. The chain employs TRBV28 and TRBJ2-4; tentatively, D is TRBD2 (6 bases). V was clipped by 1 base and J by 6 bases, with 10 bases between them. The CDR3 has 14 amino acids. Germline CDR1 and CDR2: MDHEN and SYDVKM.

DNA for the CDR3: TGTGCCAGCAGCTTAAGGCTAGTGTCTGTAGGCGAGCAGTACTTC. Protein: CASSLRLVSVGEQYF. The genes are TRBV11-3 and TRBJ2-7, with D hard to call. CDR1 is SGHNT and CDR2 is YENEEA in the germline V gene. The V and J ends lost 2 bases and 6 bases respectively, with 17 bases between them. The CDR3 totals 15 residues.

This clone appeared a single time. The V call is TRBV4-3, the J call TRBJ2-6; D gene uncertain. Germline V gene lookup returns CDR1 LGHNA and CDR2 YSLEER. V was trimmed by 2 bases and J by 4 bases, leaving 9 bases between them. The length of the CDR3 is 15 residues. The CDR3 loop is CASSQPPVGANVLTF. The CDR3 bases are TGCGCCAGCAGCCAACCGCCGGTGGGGGCCAACGTCCTGACTTTC.

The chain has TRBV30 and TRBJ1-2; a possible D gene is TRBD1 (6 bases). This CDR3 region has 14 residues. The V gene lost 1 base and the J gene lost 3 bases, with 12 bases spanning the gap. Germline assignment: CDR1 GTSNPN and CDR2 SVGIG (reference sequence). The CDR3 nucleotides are TGTGCCTGGAGTGGAGACAGGAGATACTATGGCTACACCTTC. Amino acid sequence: CAWSGDRRYYGYTF.

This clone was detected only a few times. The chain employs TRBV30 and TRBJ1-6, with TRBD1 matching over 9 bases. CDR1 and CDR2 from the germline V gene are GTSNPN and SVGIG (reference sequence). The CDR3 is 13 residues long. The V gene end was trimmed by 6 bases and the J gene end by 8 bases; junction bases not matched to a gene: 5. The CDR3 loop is CACGTGFDSPLHF. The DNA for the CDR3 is TGTGCCTGTGGGACAGGGTTCGATTCACCCCTCCACTTT.

The CDR3 nucleotides are TGCGCCAGCAGCCAAGATCGGAGGGGCCCAGATACGCAGTATTTT. This sequence encodes CASSQDRRGPDTQYF. The chain carries TRBV4-3 and TRBJ2-3; D perhaps matches TRBD2 (6 bases). CDR1 LGHNA and CDR2 YSLEER come from the germline V gene. There are 15 residues in the CDR3. Trimming took off 0 bases at V and 4 bases at J, with 11 bases between the two ends.

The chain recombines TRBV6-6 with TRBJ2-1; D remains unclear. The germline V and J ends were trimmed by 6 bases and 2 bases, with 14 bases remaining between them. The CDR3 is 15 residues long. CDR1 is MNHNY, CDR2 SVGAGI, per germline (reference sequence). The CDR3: CASSDPDLPYNEQFF. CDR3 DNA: TGTGCCAGCAGCGATCCTGACTTGCCCTACAATGAGCAGTTCTTC.

The CDR3: CASSVDGVRGPSTDTQYF. The CDR3 region has the DNA TGTGCCAGCAGCGTAGATGGTGTTCGCGGGCCTAGCACAGATACGCAGTATTTT. The chain employs TRBV9 and TRBJ2-3, with D perhaps matching TRBD2 (5 bases). CDR1 and CDR2 (germline): SGDLS, YYNGEE. The CDR3 totals 18 residues. The V and J ends lost 0 bases and 0 bases respectively, with 17 bases between them.

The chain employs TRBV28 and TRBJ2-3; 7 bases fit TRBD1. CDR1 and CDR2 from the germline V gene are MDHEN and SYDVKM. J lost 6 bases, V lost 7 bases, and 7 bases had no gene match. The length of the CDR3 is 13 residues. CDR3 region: CASIMTGIDTQYF. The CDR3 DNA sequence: TGTGCCAGCATCATGACAGGGATTGATACGCAGTATTTT.

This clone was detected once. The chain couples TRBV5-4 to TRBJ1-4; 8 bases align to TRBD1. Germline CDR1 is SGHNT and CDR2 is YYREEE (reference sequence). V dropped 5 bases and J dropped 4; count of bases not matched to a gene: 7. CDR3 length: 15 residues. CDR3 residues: CASSATGGDNEKLFF. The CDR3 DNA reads TGTGCCAGCAGTGCAACAGGGGGAGATAATGAAAAACTGTTTTTT. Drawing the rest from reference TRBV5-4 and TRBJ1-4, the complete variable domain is ETGVTQSPTHLIKTRGQQVTLRCSSQSGHNTVSWYQQALGQGPQFIFQYYREEENGRGNFPPRFSGLQFPNYSSELNVNALELDDSALYLCASSATGGDNEKLFFGSGTQLSVL.

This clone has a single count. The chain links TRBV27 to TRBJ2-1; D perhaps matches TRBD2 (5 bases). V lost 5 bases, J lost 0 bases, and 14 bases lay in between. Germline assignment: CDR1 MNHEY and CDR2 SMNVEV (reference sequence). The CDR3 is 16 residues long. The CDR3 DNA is TGTGCCAGCAGTCCCCTGGACGGGGACTCCTACAATGAGCAGTTCTTC. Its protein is CASSPLDGDSYNEQFF.

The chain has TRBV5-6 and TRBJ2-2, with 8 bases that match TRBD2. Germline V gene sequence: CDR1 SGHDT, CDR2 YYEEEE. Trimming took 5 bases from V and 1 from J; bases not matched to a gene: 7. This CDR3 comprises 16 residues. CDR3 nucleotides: TGTGCCAGCAGTGCCGGACTAGCAGGGAACACCGGGGAGCTGTTTTTT. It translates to CASSAGLAGNTGELFF.

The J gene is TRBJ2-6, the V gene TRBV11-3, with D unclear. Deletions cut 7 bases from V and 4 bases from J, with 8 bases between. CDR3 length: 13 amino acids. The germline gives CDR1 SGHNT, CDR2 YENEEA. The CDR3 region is CASKPAGANVLTF. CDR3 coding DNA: TGTGCCAGCAAGCCCGCGGGGGCCAACGTCCTGACTTTC. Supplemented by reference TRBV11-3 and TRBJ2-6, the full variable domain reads EAGVVQSPRYKIIEKKQPVAFWCNPISGHNTLYWYLQNLGQGPELLIRYENEEAVDDSQLPKDRFSAERLKGVDSTLKIQPAELGDSAVYLCASKPAGANVLTFGAGSRLTVL.

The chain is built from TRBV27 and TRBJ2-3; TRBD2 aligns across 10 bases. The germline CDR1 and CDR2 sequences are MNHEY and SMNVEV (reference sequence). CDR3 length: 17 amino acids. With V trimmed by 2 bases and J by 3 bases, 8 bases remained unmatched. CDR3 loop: CASSLIPLAGATDTQYF. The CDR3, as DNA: TGTGCCAGCAGTTTAATTCCCCTAGCGGGAGCAACAGATACGCAGTATTTT.